This TCR beta chain was obtained from a study of shared clonotypes between healthy human individuals. Trimming cost V 0 bases and J 6 bases, with 12 bases left between them. Per germline, CDR1 GTSNPN and CDR2 SVGIG (reference sequence). The CDR3 sequence is 14 residues long. With unsorted samples, genomic DNA was obtained from about 100 million PBMCs. Genomic DNA per cell subset filled all wells of several immunoSEQ plates. PCR replicates performed on unsorted PBMC used 300 ng DNA, around 33,000 T cell genomes. Profiled with immunoSEQ multiplex PCR; TCRdb holds only in-frame clones, not every one. Of about 490,000 clones in the sample, 79% were seen once.

The sample was PBMCs. This TCR derives from a woman aged 40 to 50 in good health. Some clones in this sample may be carry-over from other donors' samples. The genes are TRBV30 and TRBJ1-5; tentatively, D is TRBD1 (5 bases). The DNA of the CDR3 is TGTGCCTGGAGTGTGGGGCAGGGCCCTCAGCCCCAGCATTTT. It specifies CAWSVGQGPQPQHF.